These 9 T cell receptor beta chains originate from one sample sequenced in a study of blood T cell repertoires in COVID-19. The repertoire was sequenced with immunoSEQ multiplex PCR; TCRdb's copy has only in-frame clones and lacks some. Of more than 200,000 clones in the sample, roughly nine tenths are singletons; the top ten hold more than 5%. Sequenced input: PBMCs or T cells enriched from blood (not recorded which). All receptors come from a woman in her twenties or thirties with acute COVID-19.

V and J are TRBV11-3 and TRBJ2-2; D possibly corresponds to TRBD2 (6 bases). Trimming took off 1 base at V and 7 bases at J, with 7 bases between the two ends. Germline CDR1 and CDR2: SGHNT and YENEEA. CDR3 length equals 13 residues. CDR3 DNA: TGTGCCAGCAGCTTAGTGCGGGGCGGGGAGCTGTTTTTT. Translation: CASSLVRGGELFF.

The V gene is TRBV5-6, the J gene TRBJ2-2; a possible D gene is TRBD1 (5 bases). This CDR3 is built from 18 residues. From germline, CDR1 is SGHDT and CDR2 YYEEEE. V lost 4 bases and J 1 base, leaving 20 bases between the germline ends. This CDR3 is CASSPGQGIPGNTGELFF. CDR3 sequence (DNA): TGTGCCAGCAGCCCAGGGCAAGGTATACCAGGGAACACCGGGGAGCTGTTTTTT.

The chain employs TRBV7-2 and TRBJ2-1; 10 positions agree with TRBD1. CDR3 length equals 16 residues. V gave up 3 bases and J gave up 4 bases; unmatched junction bases: 6. Germline V gives CDR1 SGHTA, CDR2 FQGNSA. The CDR3 bases are TGTGCCAGCAGCTTCAAGGGACAGGGGCAATACAATGAGCAGTTCTTC. Translating it yields CASSFKGQGQYNEQFF.

V and J are TRBV9 and TRBJ1-2; tentatively, D is TRBD1 (6 bases). The CDR3 is 13 amino acids. The V end lost 4 bases, the J end lost 7 bases, and 14 bases lay between the germline ends. Germline loops: CDR1 SGDLS, CDR2 YYNGEE. The CDR3 bases are TGTGCCAGCAGCCTGAGCCAGGGGTCTGGCTACACCTTC. This codes for CASSLSQGSGYTF. Combining the CDR3 with reference TRBV9 and TRBJ1-2 gives the whole variable domain DSGVTQTPKHLITATGQRVTLRCSPRSGDLSVYWYQQSLDQGLQFLIQYYNGEERAKGNILERFSAQQFPDLHSELNLSSLELGDSALYFCASSLSQGSGYTFGSGTRLTVV.

The chain has TRBV19 and TRBJ2-2; 8 bases agree with TRBD1. J was trimmed by 3 bases and V by 5 bases; bases with no gene match: 8. This CDR3 contains 16 residues. Germline V gene data show CDR1 as LNHDA and CDR2 as SQIVND (reference sequence). The DNA for the CDR3 is TGTGCCAGTAGTCGGGTGACAGGGGCCGACACCGGGGAGCTGTTTTTT. This encodes CASSRVTGADTGELFF.

The rearrangement uses TRBV27 and TRBJ1-2; TRBD1 might be the D (5 bases). Trimming stripped 2 bases from V and 7 bases from J, with 17 bases between. The length of the CDR3 is 15 residues. Germline V lookup: CDR1 MNHEY, CDR2 SMNVEV (reference sequence). The CDR3 bases are TGTGCCAGCAGTTTAAGATTAGGGGTCGATCCTGGCTACACCTTC. It specifies CASSLRLGVDPGYTF.

This clone showed up many times. In the same sample, other DNA sequences code for this CDR3. The chain joins TRBV6-2 or TRBV6-3 to TRBJ2-6, with D maybe TRBD1 (6 bases). V was pared by 2 bases and J by 1 base, with 6 bases between. The CDR3 contains 15 residues. Germline V gene lookup returns CDR1 MNHEY and CDR2 SVGEGT. The chain's CDR3 is CASSYRGSGANVLTF. The CDR3 DNA reads as TGTGCCAGCAGTTACAGGGGGTCTGGGGCCAACGTCCTGACTTTC.

This chain uses TRBV28 with TRBJ1-1; D ambiguous. Trimming left V 2 bases short and J 1 base short, with 14 bases between. Germline assignment: CDR1 MDHEN and CDR2 SYDVKM. The CDR3 covers 16 residues. CDR3 DNA: TGTGCCAGCAGTTTAGTGGGCCCCAATCCGAACACTGAAGCTTTCTTT. Translation: CASSLVGPNPNTEAFF.

This chain links TRBV18 with TRBJ2-1; 13 nucleotides agree with TRBD2. CDR1 is KGHSH and CDR2 is LQKENI in the germline V gene. The junction had 9 bases not matched to a gene; V was cut back by 5 bases and J by 8 bases. This CDR3 comprises 16 residues. The CDR3 loop is CASSSGLAGARDEQFF. The CDR3 DNA sequence: TGTGCCAGCTCATCAGGACTAGCGGGGGCACGGGATGAGCAGTTCTTC.